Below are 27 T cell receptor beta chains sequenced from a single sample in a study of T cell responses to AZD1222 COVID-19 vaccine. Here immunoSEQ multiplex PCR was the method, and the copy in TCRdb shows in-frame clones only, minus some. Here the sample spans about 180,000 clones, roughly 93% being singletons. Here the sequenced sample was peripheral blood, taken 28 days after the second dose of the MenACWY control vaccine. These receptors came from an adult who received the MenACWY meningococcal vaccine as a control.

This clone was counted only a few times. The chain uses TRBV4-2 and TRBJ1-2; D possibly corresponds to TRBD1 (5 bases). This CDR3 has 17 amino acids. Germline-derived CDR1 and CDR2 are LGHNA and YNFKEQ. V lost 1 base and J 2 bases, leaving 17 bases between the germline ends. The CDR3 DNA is TGTGCCAGCAGCCAAGTTTCTTCCGCAGGGACGAACTATGGCTACACCTTC. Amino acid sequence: CASSQVSSAGTNYGYTF.

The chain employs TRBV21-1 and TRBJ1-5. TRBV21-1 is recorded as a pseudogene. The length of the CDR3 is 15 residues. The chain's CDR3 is CASTRGTGHPQPQHF. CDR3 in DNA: TGTGCCAGCACCCGAGGGACCGGACACCCTCAGCCCCAGCATTTT.

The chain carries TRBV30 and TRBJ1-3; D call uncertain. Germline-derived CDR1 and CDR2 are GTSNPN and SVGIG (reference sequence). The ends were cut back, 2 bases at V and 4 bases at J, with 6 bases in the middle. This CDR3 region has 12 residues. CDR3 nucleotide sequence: TGTGCCTGGAGTACATCGGGAAACACCATATATTTT. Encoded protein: CAWSTSGNTIYF.

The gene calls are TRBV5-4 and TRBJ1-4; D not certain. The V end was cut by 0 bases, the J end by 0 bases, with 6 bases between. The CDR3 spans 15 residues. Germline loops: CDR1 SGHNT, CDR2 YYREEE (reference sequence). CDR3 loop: CASSLVGTTNEKLFF. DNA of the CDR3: TGTGCCAGCAGCTTGGTGGGGACAACTAATGAAAAACTGTTTTTT.

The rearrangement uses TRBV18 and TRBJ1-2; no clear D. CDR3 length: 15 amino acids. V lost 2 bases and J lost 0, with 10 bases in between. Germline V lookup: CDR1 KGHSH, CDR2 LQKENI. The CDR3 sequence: CASSPGRSANYGYTF. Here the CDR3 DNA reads TGTGCCAGCTCACCAGGACGATCCGCTAACTATGGCTACACCTTC.

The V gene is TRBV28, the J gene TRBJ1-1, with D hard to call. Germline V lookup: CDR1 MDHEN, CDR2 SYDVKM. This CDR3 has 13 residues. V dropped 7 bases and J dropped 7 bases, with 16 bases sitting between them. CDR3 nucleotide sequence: TGTGCCAGCAAAGACACACCTAGAAGTGAAGCTTTCTTT. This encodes CASKDTPRSEAFF.

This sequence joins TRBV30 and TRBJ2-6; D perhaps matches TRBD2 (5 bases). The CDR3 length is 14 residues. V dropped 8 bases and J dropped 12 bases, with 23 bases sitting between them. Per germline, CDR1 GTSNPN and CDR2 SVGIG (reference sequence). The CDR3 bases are TGTGCCATAAGTAACTCCCAGGTCGGGATCGTCCTGACTTTC. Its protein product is CAISNSQVGIVLTF.

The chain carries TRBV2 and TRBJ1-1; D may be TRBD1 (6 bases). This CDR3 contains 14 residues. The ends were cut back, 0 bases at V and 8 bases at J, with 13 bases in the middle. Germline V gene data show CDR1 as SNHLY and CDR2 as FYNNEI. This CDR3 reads CASSEARGQSEAFF. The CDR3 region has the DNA TGTGCCAGCAGTGAAGCGCGAGGACAGAGCGAAGCTTTCTTT.

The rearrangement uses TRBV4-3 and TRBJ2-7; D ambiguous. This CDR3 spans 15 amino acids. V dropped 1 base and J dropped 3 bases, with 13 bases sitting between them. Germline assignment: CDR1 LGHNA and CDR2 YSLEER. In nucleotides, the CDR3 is TGCGCCAGCAGCCAAGGTCGGAGCCGGGTCTACGAGCAGTACTTC. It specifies CASSQGRSRVYEQYF.

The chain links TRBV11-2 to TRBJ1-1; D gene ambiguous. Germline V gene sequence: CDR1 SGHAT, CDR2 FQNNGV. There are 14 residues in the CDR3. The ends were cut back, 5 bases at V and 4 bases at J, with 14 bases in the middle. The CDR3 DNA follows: TGTGCCAGCAGCCTAGGAGGGCGGGGCACTGAAGCTTTCTTT. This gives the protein CASSLGGRGTEAFF.

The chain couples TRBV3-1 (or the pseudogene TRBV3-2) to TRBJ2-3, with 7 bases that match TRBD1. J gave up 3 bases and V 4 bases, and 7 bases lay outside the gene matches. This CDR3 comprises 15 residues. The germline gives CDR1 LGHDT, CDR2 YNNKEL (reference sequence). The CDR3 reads CASSRAGGATDTQYF. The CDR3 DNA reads TGTGCCAGCAGCCGTGCAGGGGGAGCGACAGATACGCAGTATTTT.

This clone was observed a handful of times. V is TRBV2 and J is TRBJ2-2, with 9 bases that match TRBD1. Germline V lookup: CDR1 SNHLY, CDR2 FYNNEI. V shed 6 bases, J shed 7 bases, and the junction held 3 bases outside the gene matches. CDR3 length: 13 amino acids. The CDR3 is CASSGDRVGELFF. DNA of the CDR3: TGTGCCAGCAGCGGGGACAGGGTCGGGGAGCTGTTTTTT.

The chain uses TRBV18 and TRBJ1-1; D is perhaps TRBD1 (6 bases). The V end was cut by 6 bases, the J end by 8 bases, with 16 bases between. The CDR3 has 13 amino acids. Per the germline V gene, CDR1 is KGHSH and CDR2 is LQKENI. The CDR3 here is CASSPRGRGEAFF. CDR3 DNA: TGTGCCAGCTCTCCAAGAGGGAGGGGGGAAGCTTTCTTT.

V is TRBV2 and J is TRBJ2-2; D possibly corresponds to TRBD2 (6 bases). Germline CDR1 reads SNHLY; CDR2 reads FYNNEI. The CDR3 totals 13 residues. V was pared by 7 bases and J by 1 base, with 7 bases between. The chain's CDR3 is CASTGGNTGELFF. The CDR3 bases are TGTGCCAGCACCGGGGGGAACACCGGGGAGCTGTTTTTT. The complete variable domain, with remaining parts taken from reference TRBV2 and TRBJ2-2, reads EPEVTQTPSHQVTQMGQEVILRCVPISNHLYFYWYRQILGQKVEFLVSFYNNEISEKSEIFDDQFSVERPDGSNFTLKIRSTKLEDSAMYFCASTGGNTGELFFGEGSRLTVL.

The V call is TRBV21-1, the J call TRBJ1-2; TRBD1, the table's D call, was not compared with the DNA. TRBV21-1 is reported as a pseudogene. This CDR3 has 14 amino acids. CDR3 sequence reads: CASSKARTGCGYTF. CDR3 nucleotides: TGTGCCAGCAGCAAAGCCCGGACAGGGTGCGGCTACACCTTC.

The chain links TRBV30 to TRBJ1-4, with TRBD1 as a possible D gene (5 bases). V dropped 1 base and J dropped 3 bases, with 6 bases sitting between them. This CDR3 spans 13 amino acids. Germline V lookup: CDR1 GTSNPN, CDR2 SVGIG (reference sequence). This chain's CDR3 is CAWSGGPNEKLFF. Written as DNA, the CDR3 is TGTGCCTGGAGTGGGGGACCTAATGAAAAACTGTTTTTT.

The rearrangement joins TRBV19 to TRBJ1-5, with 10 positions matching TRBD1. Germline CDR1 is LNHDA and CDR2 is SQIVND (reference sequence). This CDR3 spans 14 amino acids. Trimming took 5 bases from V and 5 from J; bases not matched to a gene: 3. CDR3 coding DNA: TGTGCCAGTAGTGGGGGGACAGGGGATCAGCCCCAGCATTTT. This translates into CASSGGTGDQPQHF.

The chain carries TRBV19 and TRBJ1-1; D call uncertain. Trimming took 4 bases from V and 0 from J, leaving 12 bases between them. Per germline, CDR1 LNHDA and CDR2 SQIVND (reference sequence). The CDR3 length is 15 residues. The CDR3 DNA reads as TGTGCCAGTAGTACCCGCGGGATCATGAACACTGAAGCTTTCTTT. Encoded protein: CASSTRGIMNTEAFF.

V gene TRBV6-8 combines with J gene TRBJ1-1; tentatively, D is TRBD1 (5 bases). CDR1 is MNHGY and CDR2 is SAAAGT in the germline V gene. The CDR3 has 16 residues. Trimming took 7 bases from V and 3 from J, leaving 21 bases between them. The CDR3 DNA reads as TGTGCCAGCACCCCCGGGGCGGCAGGGAAGGACACTGAAGCTTTCTTT. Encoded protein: CASTPGAAGKDTEAFF.

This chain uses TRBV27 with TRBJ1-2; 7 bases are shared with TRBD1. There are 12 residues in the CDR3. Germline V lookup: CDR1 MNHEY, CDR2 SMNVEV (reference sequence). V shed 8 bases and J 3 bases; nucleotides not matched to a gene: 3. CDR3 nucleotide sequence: TGTGCCAGCGGGGACAGAGACTATGGCTACACCTTC. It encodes CASGDRDYGYTF.

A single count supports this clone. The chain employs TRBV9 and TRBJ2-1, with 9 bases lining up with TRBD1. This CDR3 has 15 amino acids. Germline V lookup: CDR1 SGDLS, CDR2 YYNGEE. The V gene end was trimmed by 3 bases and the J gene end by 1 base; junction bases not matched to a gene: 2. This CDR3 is CASSAGQGSYNEQFF. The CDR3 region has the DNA TGTGCCAGCAGCGCGGGACAGGGTTCCTACAATGAGCAGTTCTTC.

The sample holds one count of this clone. CDR3 nucleotides: TGTGCCAGCACCAAAACAATGTTGTCGGACAGGAGCAATCAGCCCCAGCATTTT. This codes for CASTKTMLSDRSNQPQHF. The rearrangement links TRBV21-1 to TRBJ1-5; TRBD1 is the table's D call, not checked against the DNA. TRBV21-1 is described as a pseudogene. This CDR3 contains 18 residues.

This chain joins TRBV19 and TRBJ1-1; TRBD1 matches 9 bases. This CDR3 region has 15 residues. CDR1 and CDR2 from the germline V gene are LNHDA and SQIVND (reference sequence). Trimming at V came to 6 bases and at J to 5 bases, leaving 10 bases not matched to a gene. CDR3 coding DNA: TGTGCCAGTAGGCTTATGGGACAGGGTCGTACTGAAGCTTTCTTT. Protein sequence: CASRLMGQGRTEAFF.

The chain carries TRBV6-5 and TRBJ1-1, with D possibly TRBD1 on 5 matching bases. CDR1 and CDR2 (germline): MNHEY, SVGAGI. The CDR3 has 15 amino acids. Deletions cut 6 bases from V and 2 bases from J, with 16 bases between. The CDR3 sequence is CASSPEWGLNTEAFF. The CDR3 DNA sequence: TGTGCCAGCAGCCCCGAGTGGGGACTAAACACTGAAGCTTTCTTT.

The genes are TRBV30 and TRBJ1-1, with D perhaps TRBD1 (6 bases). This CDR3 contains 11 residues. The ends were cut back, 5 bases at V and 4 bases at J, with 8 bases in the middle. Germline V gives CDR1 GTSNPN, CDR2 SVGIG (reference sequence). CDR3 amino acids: CAWARGTEAFF. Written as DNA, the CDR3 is TGTGCCTGGGCCAGGGGCACTGAAGCTTTCTTT.

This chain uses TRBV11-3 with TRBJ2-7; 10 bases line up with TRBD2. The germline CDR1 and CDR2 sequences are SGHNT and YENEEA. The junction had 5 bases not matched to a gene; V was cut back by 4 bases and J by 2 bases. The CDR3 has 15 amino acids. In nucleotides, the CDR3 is TGTGCCAGCAGCTCTACTAGCGGGGAGACCTACGAGCAGTACTTC. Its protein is CASSSTSGETYEQYF.

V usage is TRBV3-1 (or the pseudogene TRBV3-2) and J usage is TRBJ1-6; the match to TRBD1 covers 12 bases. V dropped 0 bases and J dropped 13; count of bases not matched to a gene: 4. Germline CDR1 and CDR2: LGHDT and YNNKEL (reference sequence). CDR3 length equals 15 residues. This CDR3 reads CASSQEGGTGGPLHF. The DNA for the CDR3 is TGTGCCAGCAGCCAAGAGGGAGGGACAGGGGGCCCCCTCCACTTT.